This T cell receptor (beta chain) was recorded in a study of shared T cell receptors in the human thymus. The V end was cut by 4 bases, the J end by 6 bases, with 9 bases between. CDR1 and CDR2 from the germline V gene are SNHLY and FYNNEI. The CDR3 totals 12 residues. Sequencing used immunoSEQ multiplex PCR; TCRdb keeps in-frame clones, though not all of them. The data show 600,000 or so clones, 87% seen once. These sequences were also reported in another study, on human thymus T cells. As that study records: Corrective heart surgery yielded the resections from which the thymus tissue came. Thymic and blood repertoires showed apparently biased V and J gene usage. A high degree of thymic repertoire overlap among unrelated individuals was reported in related research.

The material sequenced was thymocytes. The clonotype originates from a boy in the first two years of life with a congenital heart defect. The rearrangement joins TRBV2 to TRBJ1-1; possibly TRBD1 for D (6 bases). For the CDR3, the DNA is TGTGCCAGCAGTGTCACAGGGCCTGAAGCTTTCTTT. It specifies CASSVTGPEAFF.